Listed here are 5 T cell receptor beta chains from one sample, sequenced in a study of cytomegalovirus exposure and HLA in healthy donors. The PCR had 60 Vbeta and 13 Jbeta primers. Sequencing used immunoSEQ multiplex PCR; TCRdb keeps in-frame clones, though not all of them. This table lists tens of thousands of clones. The material sequenced was PBMCs. These receptor sequences come from a woman aged 30 to 39 in good health and CMV-seronegative.

The chain joins TRBV29-1 to TRBJ1-1, with TRBD1 identical over 8 bases. This CDR3 has 13 amino acids. The V gene's germline CDR1 is SQVTM and CDR2 ANQGSEA. Germline trimming cut 7 bases from V and 4 bases from J; bases unmatched to any gene: 8. The chain's CDR3 is CSAKTGAGTEAFF. The CDR3 coding sequence is TGCAGCGCAAAGACAGGGGCGGGCACTGAAGCTTTCTTT.

V usage is TRBV5-1 and J usage is TRBJ2-7; TRBD2 matches at 11 bases. The CDR3 is 18 amino acids. V lost 1 base to trimming and J lost 1 base; unmatched junction nucleotides: 10. Looked up from germline, CDR1 is SGHRS and CDR2 is YFSETQ. CDR3 loop: CASSLWGPGTSGSYEQYF. In nucleotides, the CDR3 is TGCGCCAGCAGCTTGTGGGGGCCCGGGACTAGCGGATCCTACGAGCAGTACTTC.

The rearrangement joins TRBV29-1 to TRBJ2-3, with no clear D. There are 11 residues in the CDR3. The V end was cut by 4 bases, the J end by 3 bases, with 5 bases between. Germline V CDR1 and CDR2: SQVTM, ANQGSEA. The CDR3 nucleotides are TGCAGCGTTGCCGGGACAGATACGCAGTATTTT. Translated: CSVAGTDTQYF.

The chain has TRBV5-8 and TRBJ2-3; D perhaps matches TRBD2 (6 bases). The CDR3 contains 15 residues. CDR1 SGHTS and CDR2 YDEGEE come from the germline V gene. V shed 0 bases and J shed 6 bases, with 14 bases lying between them. CDR3 nucleotides: TGTGCCAGCAGCTTGGCGGGCGGGAACATCGATACGCAGTATTTT. Its translation is CASSLAGGNIDTQYF.

The rearrangement links TRBV5-6 to TRBJ2-1, with a possible D match to TRBD2 (7 bases). This CDR3 region has 16 residues. The germline CDR1 and CDR2 sequences are SGHDT and YYEEEE. Trimming cost V 0 bases and J 4 bases, with 14 bases left between them. The DNA of the CDR3 is TGTGCCAGCAGCTTGGAACGGGGGGCGGGATACAATGAGCAGTTCTTC. Its protein product is CASSLERGAGYNEQFF.